This T cell receptor beta chain was identified in a study of T cells after yellow fever vaccination. The CDR3 is made up of 15 amino acids. In germline, CDR1 is MNHEY, CDR2 SMNVEV (reference sequence). Trimming removed 6 bases at V and 1 base at J, with 15 bases between. This clonotype has ten or more counts. As yet, its antigen is unknown. TCRdb used MiXCR to reprocess the 5' RACE reads, holding one entry per CDR3 protein. Among about 360,000 distinct CDR3 sequences listed, about 6.2% were seen once. Study outcomes and limitations: The bulk population could contribute abundant contaminating clonotypes to FACS-sorted repertoires.

The origin of this receptor is a young man who received the YFV17D yellow fever vaccine. This sequence joins TRBV27 and TRBJ2-5; the D is unclear. This specimen consisted of PBMCs, obtained 5 days after the yellow fever booster vaccination. CDR3: CASSKGLGPQETQYF. The DNA of the CDR3 is TGTGCCAGCAGCAAGGGCCTTGGTCCCCAAGAGACCCAGTACTTC.